These 21 T cell receptor beta chains originate from one sample sequenced in a study of T cells after somatic rescue of genetic block. Clones were read by immunoSEQ multiplex PCR, and TCRdb kept only the in-frame ones, dropping some. Among 110,000 or so clones, just over 90% were seen once, and the ten largest hold about 1.5%. The sample consisted of peripheral blood mononuclear cells (PBMCs). The receptors were sampled from a woman in her late teens or twenties.

DNA of the CDR3: TGTGCCAGTAGTATCGCGGCGGGGTCGGAGACCCAGTACTTC. It yields the protein CASSIAAGSETQYF. This chain connects TRBV19 to TRBJ2-5, with D possibly TRBD2 on 6 matching bases. V lost 3 bases and J lost 5, with 13 bases in between. Germline values: CDR1 LNHDA, CDR2 SQIVND (reference sequence). The CDR3 covers 14 residues.

This clone was picked up one time. The chain links TRBV5-4 to TRBJ2-2, with D possibly matching TRBD1 (5 bases). V gave up 2 bases and J gave up 0 bases, with 8 bases separating them. CDR3 size: 15 residues. CDR1 and CDR2 from the germline V gene are SGHNT and YYREEE (reference sequence). CDR3 DNA sequence: TGTGCCAGCAGCTTCCAGGGTTCGAACACCGGGGAGCTGTTTTTT. It yields the protein CASSFQGSNTGELFF.

V and J are TRBV13 and TRBJ2-7; D remains ambiguous. With 3 bases removed from V and 3 bases from J, the gap between germline ends came to 12 bases. This CDR3 comprises 14 residues. Germline V gene lookup returns CDR1 PRHDT and CDR2 FYEKMQ (reference sequence). This chain's CDR3 is CASSFSQNFYEQYF. CDR3 DNA: TGTGCCAGCAGCTTCTCGCAGAACTTCTACGAGCAGTACTTC.

This clone was seen just once. The chain employs TRBV7-9 and TRBJ1-5; D is uncertain. Trimming left V 5 bases short and J 8 bases short, with 13 bases between. There are 13 residues in the CDR3. Per the germline V gene, CDR1 is SEHNR and CDR2 is FQNEAQ (reference sequence). The DNA for the CDR3 is TGTGCCAGCAGCCCAGAGGGAATAAAGCCCCAGCATTTT. It yields the protein CASSPEGIKPQHF.

The V gene is TRBV19, the J gene TRBJ1-2; no definite D call. The CDR3 totals 16 residues. The germline gives CDR1 LNHDA, CDR2 SQIVND (reference sequence). Deletions cut 3 bases from V and 2 bases from J, with 16 bases between. CDR3 nucleotide sequence: TGTGCCAGTAGTATGAAAAGGGTCCCTGGGAACTATGGCTACACCTTC. Protein product: CASSMKRVPGNYGYTF. Based on the CDR3 plus reference TRBV19 and TRBJ1-2, the full variable domain is DGGITQSPKYLFRKEGQNVTLSCEQNLNHDAMYWYRQDPGQGLRLIYYSQIVNDFQKGDIAEGYSVSREKKESFPLTVTSAQKNPTAFYLCASSMKRVPGNYGYTFGSGTRLTVV.

CDR3 residues: CASSILYTIYF. CDR3 coding DNA: TGTGCCAGTAGTATTCTTTACACCATATATTTT. J is TRBJ1-3 and V is TRBV19; D is uncertain. Germline V gene data show CDR1 as LNHDA and CDR2 as SQIVND (reference sequence). The CDR3 runs to 11 residues. Between the trimmed V and J ends, which lost 3 bases and 8 bases, there was a span of 5 bases. Using reference TRBV19 and TRBJ1-3 for the parts outside the CDR3, the full variable domain is DGGITQSPKYLFRKEGQNVTLSCEQNLNHDAMYWYRQDPGQGLRLIYYSQIVNDFQKGDIAEGYSVSREKKESFPLTVTSAQKNPTAFYLCASSILYTIYFGEGSWLTVV.

The chain uses TRBV18 and TRBJ1-2; D gene unclear. The CDR3 is 12 residues long. Germline-derived CDR1 and CDR2 are KGHSH and LQKENI. The germline V and J ends were trimmed by 6 bases and 1 base, with 6 bases remaining between them. The CDR3 DNA reads TGTGCCAGCTCCCTAGGTAACTATGGCTACACCTTC. Translated: CASSLGNYGYTF.

The chain is built from TRBV2 and TRBJ1-5, with TRBD1 as a possible D gene (5 bases). Germline values: CDR1 SNHLY, CDR2 FYNNEI. This CDR3 comprises 12 residues. Between the trimmed V and J ends, which lost 6 bases and 8 bases, there was a span of 11 bases. CDR3 loop: CASSVGGEPQHF. Here the CDR3 DNA reads TGTGCCAGCAGCGTTGGGGGGGAGCCCCAGCATTTT.

This clone came up a few times. The rearrangement joins TRBV7-2 to TRBJ1-6; possible D gene TRBD1, 5 bases. Germline lookup yields CDR1 SGHTA and CDR2 FQGNSA. V dropped 5 bases and J dropped 13 bases, with 15 bases sitting between them. The CDR3 has 13 amino acids. This CDR3 reads CASSQRQSSPLHF. The CDR3 bases are TGTGCCAGCAGCCAAAGACAGAGTTCGCCCCTCCACTTT.

The genes are TRBV2 and TRBJ1-3; 9 bases are shared with TRBD1. The germline CDR1 and CDR2 sequences are SNHLY and FYNNEI. This CDR3 has 15 residues. With V trimmed by 7 bases and J by 3 bases, 7 bases remained unmatched. The CDR3 sequence is CASTKQGADGNTIYF. The CDR3 DNA reads as TGTGCCAGCACAAAACAGGGGGCGGATGGAAACACCATATATTTT. Supplemented by reference TRBV2 and TRBJ1-3, the full variable domain reads EPEVTQTPSHQVTQMGQEVILRCVPISNHLYFYWYRQILGQKVEFLVSFYNNEISEKSEIFDDQFSVERPDGSNFTLKIRSTKLEDSAMYFCASTKQGADGNTIYFGEGSWLTVV.

The chain has TRBV19 and TRBJ2-3; 7 nucleotides align to TRBD2. V lost 1 base and J lost 1; bases outside the gene matches: 5. Germline V CDR1 and CDR2: LNHDA, SQIVND (reference sequence). The CDR3 extends over 16 amino acids. The DNA of the CDR3 is TGTGCCAGTAGTATAGTAGCAAGCGGGGGCACAGATACGCAGTATTTT. This encodes CASSIVASGGTDTQYF. The variable domain in full, with the rest retrieved from reference TRBV19 and TRBJ2-3, is DGGITQSPKYLFRKEGQNVTLSCEQNLNHDAMYWYRQDPGQGLRLIYYSQIVNDFQKGDIAEGYSVSREKKESFPLTVTSAQKNPTAFYLCASSIVASGGTDTQYFGPGTRLTVL.

Only a few counts were recorded for this clone. The chain combines TRBV5-1 with TRBJ1-1; D gene uncertain. V lost 0 bases and J 1 base, leaving 10 bases between the germline ends. The germline CDR1 and CDR2 sequences are SGHRS and YFSETQ. The CDR3 contains 15 residues. The CDR3 coding sequence is TGCGCCAGCAGCTTGGAGGCAGGCTCGAACACTGAAGCTTTCTTT. The encoded protein is CASSLEAGSNTEAFF.

V and J are TRBV5-1 and TRBJ1-1, with D hard to call. CDR3 length: 16 residues. Deletions cut 1 base from V and 1 base from J, with 14 bases between. Germline V gene data show CDR1 as SGHRS and CDR2 as YFSETQ. The CDR3 DNA reads TGCGCCAGCAGCTTGAAGGGTCCGGGTACGAACACTGAAGCTTTCTTT. Encoded protein: CASSLKGPGTNTEAFF.

The chain links TRBV6-1 to TRBJ1-5; 8 bases agree with TRBD1. CDR3 length equals 14 residues. Germline-derived CDR1 and CDR2 are MNHNS and SASEGT. V lost 5 bases, J lost 3 bases, and 3 bases stayed unmatched. The CDR3 nucleotides are TGTGCCAGCAGTCCGGGACAGGACAATCAGCCCCAGCATTTT. This encodes CASSPGQDNQPQHF.

V gene TRBV18 combines with J gene TRBJ1-2; D remains unclear. Germline loops: CDR1 KGHSH, CDR2 LQKENI. The ends were cut back, 2 bases at V and 4 bases at J, with 14 bases in the middle. The CDR3 totals 15 residues. CDR3 region: CASSPAQAMGYGYTF. The DNA of the CDR3 is TGTGCCAGCTCACCAGCCCAGGCGATGGGCTATGGCTACACCTTC.

The chain combines TRBV11-2 with TRBJ2-3; 8 positions agree with TRBD2. Per the germline V gene, CDR1 is SGHAT and CDR2 is FQNNGV. Unmatched junction bases numbered 7, after V lost 3 bases and J lost 5 bases. This CDR3 region has 15 residues. The CDR3 bases are TGTGCCAGCAGCTTCAGTTCGGGGGGGCAAGATACGCAGTATTTT. Protein product: CASSFSSGGQDTQYF.

The chain combines TRBV5-8 with TRBJ1-4; no clear D gene. Germline V lookup: CDR1 SGHTS, CDR2 YDEGEE. The V end was cut by 4 bases, the J end by 0 bases, with 16 bases between. The CDR3 loop spans 17 amino acids. CDR3 in DNA: TGTGCCAGCAGCCCCCGAGGGAGGGATGCAACTAATGAAAAACTGTTTTTT. It yields the protein CASSPRGRDATNEKLFF.

The chain uses TRBV19 and TRBJ1-1; the D is unclear. The CDR3 is 14 amino acids. Deletions cut 6 bases from V and 6 bases from J, with 17 bases between. The germline CDR1 and CDR2 sequences are LNHDA and SQIVND (reference sequence). CDR3 coding DNA: TGTGCCAGTAGGAGAAGATCGTCGGGGTCTGAAGCTTTCTTT. Protein: CASRRRSSGSEAFF.

The CDR3 nucleotides read TGCGCCAGCAGCCAAGATTGGACGGGGGAAAAACTGTTTTTT. This translates into CASSQDWTGEKLFF. This chain connects TRBV4-3 to TRBJ1-4, with unresolved D. Germline V gives CDR1 LGHNA, CDR2 YSLEER. The CDR3 has 14 residues. Trimming shortened V by 0 bases and J by 8 bases, and 10 bases separated the two germline ends.

The genes are TRBV10-3 and TRBJ2-2; TRBD2 might be the D (7 bases). Trimming left V 11 bases short and J 5 bases short, with 12 bases between. The length of the CDR3 is 12 residues. CDR1 and CDR2 from the germline V gene are ENHRY and SYGVKD. CDR3: CASGGQTGELFF. As DNA, the CDR3 is TGTGCCTCCGGGGGGCAAACCGGGGAGCTGTTTTTT.

The V and J genes are TRBV5-1 and TRBJ2-5, with D tentatively TRBD1 or TRBD2 (5 bases each). Looked up from germline, CDR1 is SGHRS and CDR2 is YFSETQ. This CDR3 is built from 15 residues. V dropped 2 bases and J dropped 3 bases, with 14 bases sitting between them. The CDR3 is CASSFHKGTEETQYF. CDR3 DNA sequence: TGCGCCAGCAGCTTCCATAAAGGGACCGAAGAGACCCAGTACTTC.